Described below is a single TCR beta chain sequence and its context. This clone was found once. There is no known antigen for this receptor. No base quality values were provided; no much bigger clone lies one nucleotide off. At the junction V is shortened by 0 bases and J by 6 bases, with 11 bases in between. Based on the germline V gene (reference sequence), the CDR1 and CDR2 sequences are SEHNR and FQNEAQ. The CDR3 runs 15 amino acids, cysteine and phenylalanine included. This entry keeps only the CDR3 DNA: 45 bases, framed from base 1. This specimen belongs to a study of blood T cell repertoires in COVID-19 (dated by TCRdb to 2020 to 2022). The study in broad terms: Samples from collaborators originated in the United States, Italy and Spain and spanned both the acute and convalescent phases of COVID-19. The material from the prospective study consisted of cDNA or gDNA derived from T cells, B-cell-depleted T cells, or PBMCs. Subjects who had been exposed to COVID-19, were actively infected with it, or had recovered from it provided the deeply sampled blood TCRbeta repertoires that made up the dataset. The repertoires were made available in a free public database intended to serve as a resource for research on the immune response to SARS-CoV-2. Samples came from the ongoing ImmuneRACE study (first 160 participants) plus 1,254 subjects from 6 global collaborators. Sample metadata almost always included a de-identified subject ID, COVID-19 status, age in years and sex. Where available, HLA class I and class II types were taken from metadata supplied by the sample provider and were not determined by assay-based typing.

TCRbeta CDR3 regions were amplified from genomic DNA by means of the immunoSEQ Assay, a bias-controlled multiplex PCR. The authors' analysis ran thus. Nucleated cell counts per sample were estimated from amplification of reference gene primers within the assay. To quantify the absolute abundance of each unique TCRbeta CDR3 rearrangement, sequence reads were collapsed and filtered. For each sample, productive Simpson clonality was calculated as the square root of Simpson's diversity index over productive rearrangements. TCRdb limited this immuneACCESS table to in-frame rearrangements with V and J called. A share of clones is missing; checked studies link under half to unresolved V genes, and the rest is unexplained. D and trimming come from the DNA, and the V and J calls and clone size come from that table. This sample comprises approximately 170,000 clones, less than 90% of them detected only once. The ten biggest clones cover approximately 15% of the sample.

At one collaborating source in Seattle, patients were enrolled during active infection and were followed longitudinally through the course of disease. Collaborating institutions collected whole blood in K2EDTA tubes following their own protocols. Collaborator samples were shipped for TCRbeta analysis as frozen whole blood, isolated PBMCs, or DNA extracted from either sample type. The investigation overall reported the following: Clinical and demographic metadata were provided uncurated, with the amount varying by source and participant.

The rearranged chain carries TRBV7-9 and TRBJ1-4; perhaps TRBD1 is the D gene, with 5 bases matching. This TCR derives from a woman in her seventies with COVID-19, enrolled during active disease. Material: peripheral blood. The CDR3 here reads CASSLAPGGDEKLFF. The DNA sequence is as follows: TGTGCCAGCAGCTTAGCGCCCGGGGGAGATGAAAAACTGTTTTTT.